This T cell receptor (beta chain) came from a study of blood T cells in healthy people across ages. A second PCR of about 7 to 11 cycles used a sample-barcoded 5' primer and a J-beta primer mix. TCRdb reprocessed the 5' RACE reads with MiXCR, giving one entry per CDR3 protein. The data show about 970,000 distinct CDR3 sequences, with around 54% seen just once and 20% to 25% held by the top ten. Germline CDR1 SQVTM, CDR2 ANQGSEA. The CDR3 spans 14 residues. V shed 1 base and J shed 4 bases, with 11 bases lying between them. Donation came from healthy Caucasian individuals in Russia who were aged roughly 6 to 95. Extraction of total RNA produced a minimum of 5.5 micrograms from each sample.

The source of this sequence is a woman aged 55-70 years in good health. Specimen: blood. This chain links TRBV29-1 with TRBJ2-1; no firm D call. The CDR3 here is CSVEVISPYNEQFF. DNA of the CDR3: TGCAGCGTTGAAGTAATTTCCCCTTACAATGAGCAGTTCTTC.